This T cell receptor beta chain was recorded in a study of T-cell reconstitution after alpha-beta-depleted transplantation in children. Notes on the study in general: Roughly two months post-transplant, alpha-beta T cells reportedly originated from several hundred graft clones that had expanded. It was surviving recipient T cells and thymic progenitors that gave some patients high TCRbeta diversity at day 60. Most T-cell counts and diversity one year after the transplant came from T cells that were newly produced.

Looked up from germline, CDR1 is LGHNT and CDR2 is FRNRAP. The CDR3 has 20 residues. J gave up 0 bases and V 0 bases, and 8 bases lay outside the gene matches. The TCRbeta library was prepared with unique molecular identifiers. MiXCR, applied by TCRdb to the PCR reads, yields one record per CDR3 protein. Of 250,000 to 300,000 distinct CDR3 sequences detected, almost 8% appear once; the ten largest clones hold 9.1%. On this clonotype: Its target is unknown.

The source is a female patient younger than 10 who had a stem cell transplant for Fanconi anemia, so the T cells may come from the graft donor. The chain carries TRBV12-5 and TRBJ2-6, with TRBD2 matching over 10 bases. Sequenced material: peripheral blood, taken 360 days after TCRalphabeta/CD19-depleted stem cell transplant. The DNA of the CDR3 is TGTGCTAGTGGTTTGGTACAGGGTAGCGGGGGGTCCTCTGGGGCCAACGTCCTGACTTTC. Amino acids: CASGLVQGSGGSSGANVLTF.